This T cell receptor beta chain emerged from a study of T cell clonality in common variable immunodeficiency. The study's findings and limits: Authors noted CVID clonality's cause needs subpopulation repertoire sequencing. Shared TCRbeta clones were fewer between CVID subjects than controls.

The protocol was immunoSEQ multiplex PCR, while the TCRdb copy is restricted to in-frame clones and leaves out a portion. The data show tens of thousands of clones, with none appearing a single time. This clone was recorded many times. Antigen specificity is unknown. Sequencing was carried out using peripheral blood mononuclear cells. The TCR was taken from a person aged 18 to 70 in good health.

Incomplete CDR3 DNA: TGTGCCAGCAGCTTAGATAGCGGGGGGGTCGATGAG. The encoded protein is CASSLDSGGVDE. The whole CDR3 is CASSLDSGGVDEQFF. V is TRBV11-2 and J is TRBJ2-1; TRBD2 agrees at 11 bases. The read is 3 residues too short to cover the CDR3 end, so that end is filled in from the germline J gene. The CDR3 has 15 amino acids. Per germline, CDR1 SGHAT and CDR2 FQNNGV. The trim removed 0 bases at V and 8 bases at J, leaving 3 bases unmatched. The full variable domain, with the rest looked up from reference TRBV11-2 and TRBJ2-1, is EAGVAQSPRYKIIEKRQSVAFWCNPISGHATLYWYQQILGQGPKLLIQFQNNGVVDDSQLPKDRFSAERLKGVDSTLKIQPAKLEDSAVYLCASSLDSGGVDEQFFGPGTRLTVL.